This TCR beta chain was obtained from a study of blood T cells in healthy people across ages. The authors ran a second PCR of about 7 to 11 cycles using a sample-barcoded 5' primer and a J-beta primer mix. TCRdb itself ran the 5' RACE reads through MiXCR, one entry per CDR3 protein. The sample has around 800,000 distinct CDR3 sequences; around 25% are singletons. This clonotype was counted a few times. V lost 6 bases, J lost 12 bases, and 15 bases lay in between. This CDR3 has 13 residues. These data were also filed under a second study, of T cells of mothers and their children.

The sequenced material came from blood. The sequence was obtained from a boy between 10 and 17 years old in good health. V gene TRBV12-3 or TRBV12-4 combines with J gene TRBJ1-6; the D gene is possibly TRBD1 (5 bases). The chain's CDR3 is CASRPNSRGPLHF. The DNA for the CDR3 is TGTGCCAGCAGACCTAATTCTAGGGGACCCCTCCACTTT.